This T cell receptor beta chain was profiled in a study of identical twins. Study findings and constraints: Within beta out-of-frame sequences, the excess sharing observed between twins was weaker. It was out-of-frame TCR alpha sharing in monozygotic twins that models underestimated. Insertions were reduced in abundant cord blood beta clonotypes but not in memory repertoires.

CDR3 length: 14 amino acids. V lost 7 bases to trimming and J lost 4 bases; unmatched junction nucleotides: 9. Looked up from germline, CDR1 is SNHLY and CDR2 is FYNNEI. Template switching supplied a universal primer site; unique molecular identifiers were carried on the cDNA. TCRdb reanalysed the 5' RACE reads using MiXCR and keeps one entry per CDR3 protein. The profile shows roughly 630,000 distinct CDR3 sequences, under 8.5% of them singletons. Of note for this clonotype: Its antigen is not identified.

Another study also made use of these data, one on yellow fever vaccine responses in identical twins.

The sequenced material came from PBMCs. The origin of this receptor is a young woman in good health. This rearrangement joins TRBV2 to TRBJ1-2, with 7 bases matching TRBD1. The CDR3 sequence: CASIRRDRIYGYTF. The CDR3 DNA reads TGTGCCAGCATCCGACGGGACAGAATCTATGGCTACACCTTC.